These 18 T cell receptor beta chains were all obtained from the same sample, sequenced in a study of post-analysis software for immune sequencing data. Study-level points and caveats: TRBV segments more frequent in patients than in controls numbered five and included TRBV5-6, TRBV5-1 and TRBV20-1.

Their antigen targets remain unknown. Unique-molecular-identifier-tagged TCR beta cDNA libraries were used. MiXCR was run by TCRdb on the PCR reads, yielding one entry per CDR3 protein. The table shows fewer than 700,000 distinct CDR3 sequences, with 44% occurring only once. The sample consisted of blood. Every receptor here comes from a girl between 10 and 17 years old with multiple sclerosis.

This clonotype was counted between two and nine times. V usage is TRBV12-3 or TRBV12-4 and J usage is TRBJ2-1; the D is unclear. V was pared by 6 bases and J by 7 bases, with 13 bases between. This CDR3 contains 13 residues. For the CDR3, the DNA is TGTGCCAGCAGGTCAGGTAATTCGAATGAGCAGTTCTTC. Protein sequence: CASRSGNSNEQFF.

This clonotype was detected a few times. V is TRBV12-3 or TRBV12-4 and J is TRBJ2-4; 9 bases match TRBD1. The CDR3 spans 17 residues. J lost 0 bases, V lost 6 bases, and 9 bases had no gene match. CDR3 region: CASRPGQGSLAKNIQYF. CDR3 nucleotide sequence: TGTGCCAGCAGGCCGGGACAGGGCTCTCTAGCCAAAAACATTCAGTACTTC.

The sample holds a few counts of this clonotype. This chain connects TRBV12-3 or TRBV12-4 to TRBJ2-7; 7 bases align to TRBD1. The CDR3 sequence is 12 residues long. V lost 5 bases, J lost 6 bases, and 4 bases stayed unmatched. The CDR3 region has the DNA TGTGCCAGCAGTACGACAGGGCGCGAGCAGTACTTC. Protein product: CASSTTGREQYF.

This clonotype was detected a few times. The V call is TRBV4-1, the J call TRBJ1-2; 7 bases agree with TRBD1. The ends lost 0 bases at V and 3 bases at J; junction bases unmatched: 7. CDR1 is MGHRA, CDR2 YSYEKL, per germline. This CDR3 has 16 residues. The CDR3 is CASSQEAVGQDYGYTF. The CDR3 DNA sequence: TGCGCCAGCAGCCAAGAGGCGGTTGGACAGGACTATGGCTACACCTTC.

The chain uses TRBV12-3 or TRBV12-4 and TRBJ1-1, with unresolved D. This CDR3 region has 11 residues. V shed 8 bases and J shed 3 bases, with 7 bases lying between them. The CDR3 DNA is TGTGCCAGCCGGGAATACACTGAAGCTTTCTTT. Its protein product is CASREYTEAFF.

V usage is TRBV29-1 and J usage is TRBJ2-7; D gene unclear. The V gene's germline CDR1 is SQVTM and CDR2 ANQGSEA. Between the trimmed V and J ends, which lost 4 bases and 1 base, there was a span of 11 bases. This CDR3 is 13 amino acids long. The CDR3 loop is CSVGERLSYEQYF. The CDR3 DNA reads as TGCAGCGTTGGAGAAAGACTTTCCTACGAGCAGTACTTC.

The sample holds a few counts of this clonotype. The rearrangement uses TRBV24-1 and TRBJ2-1; TRBD1 agrees at 7 bases. This CDR3 region has 12 residues. The J segment lost 5 bases and the V segment lost 10 bases, leaving 4 bases of the junction unmatched. Germline V gene data show CDR1 as KGHDR and CDR2 as SFDVKD. The CDR3 is CATGDSHNEQFF. The CDR3 region has the DNA TGTGCCACAGGGGACAGTCACAATGAGCAGTTCTTC.

J is TRBJ1-2 and V is TRBV10-3, with TRBD1 identical over 8 bases. Germline V gives CDR1 ENHRY, CDR2 SYGVKD. The CDR3 extends over 14 amino acids. The ends lost 6 bases at V and 4 bases at J; junction bases unmatched: 7. The CDR3: CAIRQGQELYGYTF. CDR3 bases: TGTGCCATCAGACAGGGACAGGAACTCTATGGCTACACCTTC.

The genes are TRBV10-2 and TRBJ2-1; 8 bases fit TRBD1. Germline V gene sequence: CDR1 WSHSY, CDR2 SAAADI. J lost 7 bases, V lost 3 bases, and 11 bases had no gene match. This CDR3 has 16 residues. CDR3 nucleotide sequence: TGCGCCAGCAGTGATAGAGGACAGGGAAGAGAGAATGAGCAGTTCTTC. This encodes CASSDRGQGRENEQFF.

In its sample, this clonotype was seen many times. The V and J genes are TRBV10-3 and TRBJ2-7; D is unresolved. CDR3 length equals 12 residues. Germline CDR1 is ENHRY and CDR2 is SYGVKD. V was trimmed by 3 bases and J by 3 bases, leaving 6 bases between them. The CDR3 region has the DNA TGTGCCATCAGTGAACAAAACTACGAGCAGTACTTC. It is translated as CAISEQNYEQYF.

This sequence joins TRBV12-3 or TRBV12-4 and TRBJ2-1, with 7 bases fitting TRBD2. CDR3 length: 16 residues. J was trimmed by 0 bases and V by 3 bases; bases with no gene match: 5. CDR3 nucleotides: TGTGCCAGCAGTTTGACTAGCATGAGCTCCTACAATGAGCAGTTCTTC. Residues: CASSLTSMSSYNEQFF.

The chain combines TRBV7-3 with TRBJ1-2, with 12 nucleotides matching TRBD1. CDR3 length equals 15 residues. The germline V gene encodes CDR1 SGHTA and CDR2 FQGTGA. V was pared by 5 bases and J by 7 bases, with 8 bases of the junction left unmatched. This CDR3 is CASSKMGQGASGYTF. CDR3 DNA sequence: TGTGCCAGCAGCAAAATGGGACAGGGGGCTTCTGGCTACACCTTC.

The gene calls are TRBV6-2 or TRBV6-3 and TRBJ2-4; 11 bases map to TRBD2. The DNA matches TRBJ2-7 better at its end, which makes the J call doubtful. Germline V lookup: CDR1 MNHEY, CDR2 SVGEGT. The CDR3 spans 14 residues. The CDR3 DNA is TGTGCCAGCAGACAATCGGGACTAGCGGCCGAGCAGTACTTC. Residues: CASRQSGLAAEQYF.

The rearrangement joins TRBV5-1 to TRBJ1-2, with 8 positions matching TRBD1. CDR1 and CDR2 from the germline V gene are SGHRS and YFSETQ. The CDR3 spans 16 residues. J lost 0 bases, V lost 3 bases, and 7 bases had no gene match. This CDR3 is CASSSGQGAPNYGYTF. The DNA of the CDR3 is TGCGCCAGCAGCTCAGGACAGGGAGCCCCTAACTATGGCTACACCTTC.

The chain uses TRBV20-1 and TRBJ2-6; 7 positions match TRBD1. The V gene end was trimmed by 5 bases and the J gene end by 1 base; junction bases not matched to a gene: 5. Germline CDR1 reads DFQATT; CDR2 reads SNEGSKA (reference sequence). This CDR3 is 15 amino acids long. The CDR3 DNA reads as TGCAGTGCTGTAGGACAGGCTTCTGGGGCCAACGTCCTGACTTTC. Protein product: CSAVGQASGANVLTF.

The chain combines TRBV5-1 with TRBJ2-6; TRBD1 matches 8 bases. CDR1 and CDR2 (germline): SGHRS, YFSETQ. This CDR3 region has 20 residues. The junction had 14 bases not matched to a gene; V was cut back by 3 bases and J by 0 bases. CDR3 in DNA: TGCGCCAGCAGCTCAGGACTTAGGACAGGGCGGGACTCTGGGGCCAACGTCCTGACTTTC. Its translation is CASSSGLRTGRDSGANVLTF.

This clonotype was picked up a small number of times. The chain combines TRBV7-9 with TRBJ1-4; D not certain. CDR3 length: 14 residues. V gave up 6 bases and J gave up 6 bases, with 14 bases separating them. Looked up from germline, CDR1 is SEHNR and CDR2 is FQNEAQ (reference sequence). The CDR3: CASSSPWAHEKLFF. The CDR3 DNA follows: TGTGCCAGCAGTTCCCCTTGGGCGCATGAAAAACTGTTTTTT. Supplemented by reference TRBV7-9 and TRBJ1-4, the full variable domain reads DTGVSQNPRHKITKRGQNVTFRCDPISEHNRLYWYRQTLGQGPEFLTYFQNEAQLEKSRLLSDRFSAERPKGSFSTLEIQRTEQGDSAMYLCASSSPWAHEKLFFGSGTQLSVL.

This clonotype was seen a few times. The rearrangement uses TRBV5-1 and TRBJ2-7; D unclear. CDR1 and CDR2 (germline): SGHRS, YFSETQ. CDR3 size: 14 residues. V dropped 4 bases and J dropped 6 bases, with 17 bases sitting between them. The chain's CDR3 is CASSPGGAASEQYF. As DNA, the CDR3 is TGCGCCAGCAGCCCGGGCGGCGCCGCCTCCGAGCAGTACTTC.